Below, 20 T cell receptor beta chains from the same sample are listed, as sequenced in a study of T-cell reconstitution after alpha-beta-depleted transplantation in children (dated by TCRdb to 2016 to 2017). According to the study, the label for this sample's treatment or condition signals: allogeneic hematopoietic cell transplantation with graft depleted of TCRalphabeta T cells and CD19 B cells. The library was generated by PCR. The reads were generated on an Illumina HiSeq 2500. Molecular barcoding was employed in the preparation of TCR libraries, with unique molecular identifiers being used to normalize TCRbeta repertoire quantification. Clones were called with MiXCR by TCRdb after fastp trimmed the public reads at Q25, and only in-frame beta chains were retained. Rows are unified per CDR3 protein, each entry keeping the most common DNA and genes. This sample holds a few hundred thousand distinct CDR3 sequences; roughly 13% were observed only once. Approximately 2% of the sample comes from the top ten.

The sample consisted of PBMCs, mostly from graft donor cells, taken 360 days after TCRalphabeta/CD19-depleted stem cell transplant. These receptors were taken from a male patient between 10 and 17 years old who had a stem cell transplant for acute myeloid leukemia, so the T cells may come from the graft donor.

The chain links TRBV12-3 or TRBV12-4 to TRBJ1-1, with a weak D call TRBD1 (5 bases). The V end was cut by 4 bases, the J end by 1 base, with 13 bases between. The CDR3 is 15 amino acids. CDR3 DNA: TGTGCCAGCAGTTGGGGCAGTTTTCCGAACACTGAAGCTTTCTTT. Translated, it gives CASSWGSFPNTEAFF.

V usage is TRBV19 and J usage is TRBJ2-3; D remains unclear. The V end was cut by 7 bases, the J end by 1 base, with 6 bases between. The CDR3 runs 12 residues. Germline V lookup: CDR1 LNHDA, CDR2 SQIVND (reference sequence). CDR3 DNA sequence: TGTGCCAGTACCCCGGGCACAGATACGCAGTATTTT. Residues: CASTPGTDTQYF.

The chain couples TRBV20-1 to TRBJ1-5; no reliable D call. V lost 0 bases and J lost 6, with 6 bases in between. Looked up from germline, CDR1 is DFQATT and CDR2 is SNEGSKA (reference sequence). CDR3 length: 12 amino acids. The CDR3 here is CSARDRVQPQHF. CDR3 DNA: TGCAGTGCTAGAGATAGGGTTCAGCCCCAGCATTTT.

The chain couples TRBV7-2 to TRBJ1-1, with D unresolved. Germline V gene lookup returns CDR1 SGHTA and CDR2 FQGNSA. The CDR3 is made up of 14 amino acids. Trimming left V 1 base short and J 11 bases short, with 17 bases between. CDR3 nucleotide sequence: TGTGCCAGCAGCTTAGGGGCAGGTCCCGGTGCGGCTTTCTTT. Amino acids: CASSLGAGPGAAFF.

The rearrangement uses TRBV28 and TRBJ2-7, with unresolved D. CDR1 is MDHEN and CDR2 is SYDVKM in the germline V gene. V shed 5 bases and J shed 2 bases, with 7 bases lying between them. This CDR3 comprises 12 residues. The CDR3 sequence: CASSVTPYEQYF. Here the CDR3 DNA reads TGTGCCAGCAGTGTGACTCCCTACGAGCAGTACTTC.

This clonotype was picked up many times. This rearrangement joins TRBV13 to TRBJ1-1, with unresolved D. Germline loops: CDR1 PRHDT, CDR2 FYEKMQ (reference sequence). There are 13 residues in the CDR3. With 2 bases removed from V and 6 bases from J, the gap between germline ends came to 10 bases. Here the CDR3 reads CASSLTREPEAFF. The CDR3 bases are TGTGCCAGCAGCTTAACCCGGGAACCTGAAGCTTTCTTT.

This clonotype has at least ten counts. This chain connects TRBV12-3 or TRBV12-4 to TRBJ2-7; D may match TRBD1 or TRBD2 (6 bases each). This CDR3 contains 15 residues. V shed 3 bases and J shed 1 base, with 13 bases lying between them. CDR3 sequence reads: CASSFRERGSYEQYF. The CDR3 DNA follows: TGTGCCAGCAGTTTTCGGGAGAGGGGGTCCTACGAGCAGTACTTC.

This clonotype was seen a few times. The chain carries TRBV28 and TRBJ2-3; D unclear. Germline V CDR1 and CDR2: MDHEN, SYDVKM. The CDR3 contains 13 residues. V was trimmed by 6 bases and J by 0 bases, leaving 7 bases between them. The CDR3 DNA follows: TGTGCCAGCAGGCAGCCTAGCACAGATACGCAGTATTTT. Translation gives CASRQPSTDTQYF.

The V gene is TRBV28, the J gene TRBJ2-7; 9 bases line up with TRBD2. V dropped 7 bases and J dropped 3; count of bases not matched to a gene: 7. In germline, CDR1 is MDHEN, CDR2 SYDVKM. This CDR3 is 14 amino acids long. This CDR3 reads CASIQAGGFYEQYF. The CDR3 region has the DNA TGTGCCAGCATCCAGGCGGGAGGGTTCTACGAGCAGTACTTC.

This rearrangement joins TRBV5-6 to TRBJ2-1; possible D gene TRBD2, 7 bases. The V gene's germline CDR1 is SGHDT and CDR2 YYEEEE. V was clipped by 5 bases and J by 4 bases, with 16 bases between them. The CDR3 has 15 residues. The CDR3 DNA is TGTGCCAGCAGAAAGGGGGGGAGGGGATACAATGAGCAGTTCTTC. Its protein is CASRKGGRGYNEQFF.

This clonotype was detected many times. The gene calls are TRBV2 and TRBJ2-4; possibly TRBD1 for D (5 bases). This CDR3 contains 14 residues. V lost 3 bases, J lost 7 bases, and 13 bases lay in between. CDR1 and CDR2 (germline): SNHLY, FYNNEI. CDR3 sequence: CASSETVQTNIQYF. As DNA, the CDR3 is TGTGCCAGCAGTGAGACAGTTCAAACGAACATTCAGTACTTC.

This clonotype has a handful of counts. The chain links TRBV5-4 to TRBJ2-5; possibly TRBD1 for D (6 bases). Germline V gives CDR1 SGHNT, CDR2 YYREEE (reference sequence). The CDR3 is made up of 16 amino acids. Between the trimmed V and J ends, which lost 2 bases and 0 bases, there was a span of 14 bases. The CDR3 bases are TGTGCCAGCAGCTTTTCATCGGGACAATACCAAGAGACCCAGTACTTC. This codes for CASSFSSGQYQETQYF.

This chain connects TRBV7-9 to TRBJ1-2, with no clear D. Per germline, CDR1 SEHNR and CDR2 FQNEAQ (reference sequence). The CDR3 spans 11 residues. V was trimmed by 10 bases and J by 6 bases, leaving 12 bases between them. The CDR3 is CATSKKDGYTF. The CDR3 DNA follows: TGTGCCACCTCTAAGAAGGATGGCTACACCTTC.

This clonotype was observed many times. The chain links TRBV5-1 to TRBJ2-3, with 7 bases fitting TRBD1. The germline V gene has CDR1 SGHRS and CDR2 YFSETQ. Germline trimming cut 0 bases from V and 1 base from J; bases unmatched to any gene: 5. The length of the CDR3 is 16 residues. The CDR3 nucleotides are TGCGCCAGCAGCTTGGGACAGGGTTGGGGCACAGATACGCAGTATTTT. It encodes CASSLGQGWGTDTQYF. Combining the CDR3 with reference TRBV5-1 and TRBJ2-3 gives the whole variable domain KAGVTQTPRYLIKTRGQQVTLSCSPISGHRSVSWYQQTPGQGLQFLFEYFSETQRNKGNFPGRFSGRQFSNSRSEMNVSTLELGDSALYLCASSLGQGWGTDTQYFGPGTRLTVL.

This clonotype has just a few counts. The chain couples TRBV7-2 to TRBJ2-5; TRBD2 agrees at 9 bases. This CDR3 has 17 amino acids. V lost 0 bases, J lost 1 base, and 6 bases stayed unmatched. CDR1 and CDR2 (germline): SGHTA, FQGNSA. As DNA, the CDR3 is TGTGCCAGCAGCTTAGCCCCACGACTAGCGGTCCAAGAGACCCAGTACTTC. The encoded protein is CASSLAPRLAVQETQYF.

The chain couples TRBV4-3 to TRBJ2-7, with a possible D match to TRBD2 (7 bases). This CDR3 is built from 14 residues. Trimming stripped 3 bases from V and 10 bases from J, with 19 bases between. CDR1 LGHNA and CDR2 YSLEER come from the germline V gene. For the CDR3, the DNA is TGCGCCAGCAGCCACCGAAAGGGGGGCGGGAGACAGTACTTC. Translating it yields CASSHRKGGGRQYF.

This clonotype came up a few times. Compared with germline, one end of the junction differs, possibly owing to a read error. V gene TRBV29-1 combines with J gene TRBJ2-1; no reliable D call. The CDR3 is 11 amino acids. Germline V CDR1 and CDR2: SQVTM, ANQGSEA. The chain's CDR3 is CSVVWYNKQFF. CDR3 DNA sequence: TGCAGCGTTGTGTGGTACAATAAGCAGTTCTTC.

The J gene is TRBJ2-1, the V gene TRBV12-3 or TRBV12-4, with 12 positions matching TRBD2. There are 14 residues in the CDR3. V lost 5 bases to trimming and J lost 9 bases; unmatched junction nucleotides: 5. DNA for the CDR3: TGTGCCAGCAGTGCCCTAGCGGGAGGGGGTGAGCAGTTCTTC. This sequence encodes CASSALAGGGEQFF.

CDR3 sequence: CASRPVWGGEAKNIQYF. CDR3 sequence (DNA): TGTGCCAGCAGGCCGGTATGGGGCGGAGAAGCCAAAAACATTCAGTACTTC. The chain uses TRBV12-3 or TRBV12-4 and TRBJ2-4; possibly TRBD1 for D (5 bases). The CDR3 runs to 17 residues. The germline V and J ends were trimmed by 6 bases and 0 bases, with 18 bases remaining between them.

The rearrangement uses TRBV28 and TRBJ2-3; D gene ambiguous. Germline V lookup: CDR1 MDHEN, CDR2 SYDVKM. CDR3 length: 12 residues. The V end lost 6 bases, the J end lost 0 bases, and 4 bases lay between the germline ends. The CDR3 DNA follows: TGTGCCAGCAGGGCTAGCACAGATACGCAGTATTTT. Its protein is CASRASTDTQYF.